One and the same sample provided the 13 T cell receptor beta chains below, sequenced in a study of blood T cells in healthy people across ages. Alongside a J-beta primer mix, a sample-barcoded 5' primer served in a second PCR lasting roughly 7 to 12 cycles. A single record per CDR3 protein comes from TCRdb applying MiXCR to the 5' RACE reads. The data contain about 970,000 distinct CDR3 sequences, 51% of them singletons. Sequenced material: blood. All receptors derive from a woman aged 55-69 years in good health.

The V call is TRBV6-5, the J call TRBJ2-7; 8 bases are a match to TRBD2. Per germline, CDR1 MNHEY and CDR2 SVGAGI. The CDR3 is 15 amino acids. The junction had 3 bases not matched to a gene; V was cut back by 0 bases and J by 2 bases. This CDR3 reads CASSYSLAGAYEQYF. CDR3 nucleotide sequence: TGTGCCAGCAGTTACTCCCTAGCGGGCGCCTACGAGCAGTACTTC.

The chain is built from TRBV12-3 or TRBV12-4 and TRBJ1-2; D call uncertain. The CDR3 covers 11 residues. V lost 5 bases and J 5 bases, leaving 6 bases between the germline ends. In nucleotides, the CDR3 is TGTGCCAGCAGTGGGTATTATGGCTACACCTTC. Translation gives CASSGYYGYTF.

The chain couples TRBV20-1 to TRBJ2-1; D possibly matches TRBD1 or TRBD2 (5 bases each). V was pared by 0 bases and J by 7 bases, with 16 bases between. Germline V gives CDR1 DFQATT, CDR2 SNEGSKA (reference sequence). This CDR3 is built from 15 residues. CDR3 nucleotides: TGCAGTGCTAGAGATCAGGGAGATCGGGGTAATGAGCAGTTCTTC. Translating gives CSARDQGDRGNEQFF.

This clonotype was seen a few times. The rearrangement uses TRBV12-3 or TRBV12-4 and TRBJ2-3; D is unresolved. Trimming took off 3 bases at V and 1 base at J, with 5 bases between the two ends. CDR3 length: 13 residues. The CDR3 spells CASSFGRTDTQYF. As DNA, the CDR3 is TGTGCCAGCAGTTTTGGGCGCACAGATACGCAGTATTTT.

V gene TRBV24-1 combines with J gene TRBJ2-3; TRBD1 or TRBD2 may be the D gene (5 bases each). The germline V gene has CDR1 KGHDR and CDR2 SFDVKD. CDR3 size: 17 residues. The V end lost 4 bases, the J end lost 0 bases, and 16 bases lay between the germline ends. CDR3 sequence reads: CATSDGGWGRSTDTQYF. The DNA for the CDR3 is TGTGCCACCAGTGACGGTGGTTGGGGGAGAAGCACAGATACGCAGTATTTT.

The V gene is TRBV5-1, the J gene TRBJ2-7, with a tentative D call TRBD1 (5 bases). V lost 7 bases and J 3 bases, leaving 17 bases between the germline ends. Germline CDR1 reads SGHRS; CDR2 reads YFSETQ. This CDR3 contains 14 residues. The chain's CDR3 is CASREIDSNYEQYF. CDR3 sequence (DNA): TGCGCCAGCCGAGAAATTGACAGTAACTACGAGCAGTACTTC.

V usage is TRBV6-5 and J usage is TRBJ2-3; 9 bases line up with TRBD2. In germline, CDR1 is MNHEY, CDR2 SVGAGI. The V segment lost 7 bases and the J segment 3 bases; nucleotides outside the gene matches: 14. The CDR3 covers 17 residues. In DNA, the CDR3 is TGTGCCAGCATTTGGGGTGGGGCTAGCGGGACGACAGATACGCAGTATTTT. Amino acid sequence: CASIWGGASGTTDTQYF.

V gene TRBV24-1 combines with J gene TRBJ2-5; D is undetermined. The V end lost 3 bases, the J end lost 4 bases, and 17 bases lay between the germline ends. The germline V gene has CDR1 KGHDR and CDR2 SFDVKD. The CDR3 contains 16 residues. The DNA of the CDR3 is TGTGCCACCAGTGATATAAATTTGGGTGTTGGAGAGACCCAGTACTTC. Translating it yields CATSDINLGVGETQYF.

This clonotype was observed a single time. The chain combines TRBV18 with TRBJ2-3; a possible D gene is TRBD1 (5 bases). The CDR3 covers 17 residues. The V gene's germline CDR1 is KGHSH and CDR2 LQKENI. The V and J ends lost 3 bases and 0 bases respectively, with 16 bases between them. The CDR3 coding sequence is TGTGCCAGCTCACCGCGACCGCGACAGACTAGCACAGATACGCAGTATTTT. This sequence encodes CASSPRPRQTSTDTQYF.

The table lists this clonotype with a few counts. This sequence joins TRBV29-1 and TRBJ2-7, with D uncertain. CDR1 and CDR2 from the germline V gene are SQVTM and ANQGSEA. V was shortened by 5 bases and J by 2 bases, with 10 bases between the two germline ends. The CDR3 length is 12 residues. CDR3 amino acids: CSVTANAYEQYF. The CDR3 coding sequence is TGCAGCGTTACGGCTAATGCCTACGAGCAGTACTTC.

This sequence joins TRBV6-4 and TRBJ2-5; tentatively, D is TRBD1 or TRBD2 (5 bases each). In germline, CDR1 is MRHNA, CDR2 SNTAGT. V was trimmed by 10 bases and J by 5 bases, leaving 14 bases between them. The CDR3 is made up of 12 amino acids. The CDR3 region is CATEEGCETQYF. The CDR3 nucleotides read TGTGCCACCGAAGAGGGGTGTGAGACCCAGTACTTC.

The chain recombines TRBV6-6 with TRBJ1-1; TRBD1 is a possible D gene (6 bases). The ends were cut back, 7 bases at V and 4 bases at J, with 10 bases in the middle. Germline V lookup: CDR1 MNHNY, CDR2 SVGAGI (reference sequence). The CDR3 consists of 12 residues. The CDR3 DNA follows: TGTGCCAGCACCCAGGGGAGCACTGAAGCTTTCTTT. It translates to CASTQGSTEAFF.

This clonotype was detected a few times. This chain joins TRBV20-1 and TRBJ2-6; 8 bases line up with TRBD2. The junction had 2 bases not matched to a gene; V was cut back by 1 base and J by 0 bases. The CDR3 runs to 16 residues. CDR1 and CDR2 (germline): DFQATT, SNEGSKA (reference sequence). CDR3 nucleotides: TGCAGTGCTAGAGGGGGGACTAGCTCTGGGGCCAACGTCCTGACTTTC. Its protein product is CSARGGTSSGANVLTF.